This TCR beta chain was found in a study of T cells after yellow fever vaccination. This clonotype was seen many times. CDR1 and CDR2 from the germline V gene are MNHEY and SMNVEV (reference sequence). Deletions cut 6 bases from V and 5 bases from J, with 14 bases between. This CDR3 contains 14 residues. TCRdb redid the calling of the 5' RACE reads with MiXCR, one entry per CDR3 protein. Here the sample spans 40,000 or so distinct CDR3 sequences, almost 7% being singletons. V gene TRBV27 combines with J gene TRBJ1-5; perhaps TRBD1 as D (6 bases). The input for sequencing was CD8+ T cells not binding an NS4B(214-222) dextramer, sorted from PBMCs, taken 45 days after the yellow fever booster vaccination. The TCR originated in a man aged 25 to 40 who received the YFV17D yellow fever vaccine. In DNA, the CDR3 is TGTGCCAGCAGACCGACAGGTTCAGATCAGCCCCAGCATTTT. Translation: CASRPTGSDQPQHF.